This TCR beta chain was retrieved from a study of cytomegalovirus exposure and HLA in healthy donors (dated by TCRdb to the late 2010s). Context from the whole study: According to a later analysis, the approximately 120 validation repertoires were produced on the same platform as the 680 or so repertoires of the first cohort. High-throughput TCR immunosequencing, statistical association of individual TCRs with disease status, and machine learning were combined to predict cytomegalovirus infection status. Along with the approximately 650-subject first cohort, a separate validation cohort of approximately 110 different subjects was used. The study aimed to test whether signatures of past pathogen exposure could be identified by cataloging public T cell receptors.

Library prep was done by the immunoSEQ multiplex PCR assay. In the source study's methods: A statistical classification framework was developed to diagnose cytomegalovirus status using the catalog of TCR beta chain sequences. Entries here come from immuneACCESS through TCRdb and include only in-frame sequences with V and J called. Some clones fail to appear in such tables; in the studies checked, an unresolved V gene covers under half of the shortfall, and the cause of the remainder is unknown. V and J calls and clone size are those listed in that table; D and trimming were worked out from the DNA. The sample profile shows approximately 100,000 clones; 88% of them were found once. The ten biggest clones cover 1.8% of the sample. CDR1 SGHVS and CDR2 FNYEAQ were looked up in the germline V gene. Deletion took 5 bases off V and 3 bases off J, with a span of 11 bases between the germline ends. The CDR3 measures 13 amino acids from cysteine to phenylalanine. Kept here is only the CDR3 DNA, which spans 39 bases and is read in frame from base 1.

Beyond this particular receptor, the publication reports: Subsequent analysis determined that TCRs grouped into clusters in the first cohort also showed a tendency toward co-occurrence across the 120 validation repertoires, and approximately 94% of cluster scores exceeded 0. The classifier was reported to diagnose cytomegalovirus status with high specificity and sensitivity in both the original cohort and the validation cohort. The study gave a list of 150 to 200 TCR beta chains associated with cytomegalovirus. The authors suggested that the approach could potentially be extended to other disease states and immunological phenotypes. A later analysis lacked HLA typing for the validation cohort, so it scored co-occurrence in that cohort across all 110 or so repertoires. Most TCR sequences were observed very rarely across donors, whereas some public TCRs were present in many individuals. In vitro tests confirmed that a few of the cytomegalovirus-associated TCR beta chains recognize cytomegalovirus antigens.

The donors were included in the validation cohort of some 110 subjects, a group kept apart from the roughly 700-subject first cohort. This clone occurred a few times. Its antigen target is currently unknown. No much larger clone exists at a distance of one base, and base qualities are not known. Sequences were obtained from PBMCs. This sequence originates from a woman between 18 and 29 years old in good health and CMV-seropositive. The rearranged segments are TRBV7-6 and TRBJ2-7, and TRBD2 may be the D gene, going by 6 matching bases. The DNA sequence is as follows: TGTGCCAGCAGCCCGACTAGTGGCTACGAGCAGTACTTC. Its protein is CASSPTSGYEQYF.